The 11 T cell receptor beta chains given below trace back to one sample, sequenced in a study of shared clonotypes between healthy human individuals. Profiled with immunoSEQ multiplex PCR; TCRdb holds only in-frame clones, not every one. The table shows some 500,000 clones, with about 96% occurring only once. The sample consisted of naive CD4+ T cells sorted from blood. Subset defined: CD45RA+ positively selected. The receptors come from a young woman in good health.

This clone has a handful of counts. Other DNA sequences from this sample encode an identical CDR3 as well. J is TRBJ1-2 and V is TRBV5-1; D gene uncertain. V was clipped by 2 bases and J by 3 bases, with 8 bases between them. This CDR3 has 13 amino acids. Per germline, CDR1 SGHRS and CDR2 YFSETQ. The chain's CDR3 is CASSLAGDYGYTF. The CDR3 nucleotides are TGCGCCAGCAGCTTAGCTGGGGACTATGGCTACACCTTC.

This chain uses TRBV28 with TRBJ1-1, with D unclear. CDR3 size: 15 residues. The germline gives CDR1 MDHEN, CDR2 SYDVKM. Deletions cut 3 bases from V and 1 base from J, with 12 bases between. CDR3 sequence: CASSFPIPGNTEAFF. The DNA of the CDR3 is TGTGCCAGCAGTTTCCCGATTCCAGGGAACACTGAAGCTTTCTTT.

The chain joins TRBV6-5 to TRBJ1-2, with D possibly TRBD1 on 5 matching bases. V lost 3 bases and J lost 5, with 19 bases in between. CDR1 is MNHEY and CDR2 is SVGAGI in the germline V gene. The CDR3 totals 16 residues. CDR3: CASSYSVTSRGYGYTF. The CDR3 nucleotides read TGTGCCAGCAGTTATAGTGTGACTTCGAGGGGTTATGGCTACACCTTC.

This chain connects TRBV6-5 to TRBJ2-1; the D is unclear. The CDR3 length is 14 residues. The V end lost 5 bases, the J end lost 0 bases, and 8 bases lay between the germline ends. Germline CDR1 is MNHEY and CDR2 is SVGAGI. The CDR3, as DNA: TGTGCCAGCAGTCAGACCGACTCCTACAATGAGCAGTTCTTC. Residues: CASSQTDSYNEQFF.

The chain is built from TRBV5-1 and TRBJ2-3; 7 nucleotides match TRBD1. Germline V gene lookup returns CDR1 SGHRS and CDR2 YFSETQ. The junction had 7 bases not matched to a gene; V was cut back by 0 bases and J by 3 bases. The CDR3 spans 16 residues. The CDR3 loop is CASSLARDRITDTQYF. CDR3 bases: TGCGCCAGCAGCTTGGCGAGGGACAGAATTACAGATACGCAGTATTTT.

The chain employs TRBV27 and TRBJ2-1; possible D gene TRBD1, 5 bases. In germline, CDR1 is MNHEY, CDR2 SMNVEV (reference sequence). V dropped 6 bases and J dropped 0 bases, with 9 bases sitting between them. There are 14 residues in the CDR3. The CDR3 here is CASSRQNSYNEQFF. The CDR3 DNA is TGTGCCAGCAGCCGACAGAACTCCTACAATGAGCAGTTCTTC.

This rearrangement joins TRBV28 to TRBJ1-3; D might be TRBD1 (5 bases). The CDR3 is 14 amino acids. Per germline, CDR1 MDHEN and CDR2 SYDVKM. V lost 3 bases and J 8 bases, leaving 14 bases between the germline ends. This CDR3 reads CASSFGPTVDTIYF. The CDR3 nucleotides are TGTGCCAGCAGTTTTGGGCCGACAGTTGACACCATATATTTT.

The sample holds one count of this clone. CDR3 in amino acids: CASSSAGLAGGLVNTQYF. The CDR3 region has the DNA TGTGCCAGCAGCTCCGCGGGACTAGCGGGAGGGTTGGTAAATACGCAGTATTTT. The rearrangement links TRBV5-4 to TRBJ2-3, with 16 bases fitting TRBD2. The CDR3 contains 18 residues. Looked up from germline, CDR1 is SGHNT and CDR2 is YYREEE (reference sequence). After removal of 3 bases from V and 7 bases from J, the junction contained 11 bases not matched to a gene.

The gene calls are TRBV28 and TRBJ2-7; 11 bases agree with TRBD1. The CDR3 runs to 15 residues. Trimming took 2 bases from V and 2 from J; bases not matched to a gene: 2. The germline V gene encodes CDR1 MDHEN and CDR2 SYDVKM. In nucleotides, the CDR3 is TGTGCCAGCAGTTTACTGGGACAGGGGGCCTACGAGCAGTACTTC. Its translation is CASSLLGQGAYEQYF.

The CDR3 loop reads CASSFRQFRHTEAFF. CDR3 bases: TGTGCCAGCAGCTTTCGACAGTTCCGCCATACTGAAGCTTTCTTT. The rearrangement uses TRBV5-4 and TRBJ1-1; TRBD1 is a possible D gene (5 bases). Trimming cost V 2 bases and J 5 bases, with 16 bases left between them. The CDR3 sequence is 15 residues long. Germline CDR1 and CDR2: SGHNT and YYREEE (reference sequence).

The chain couples TRBV5-1 to TRBJ2-3; TRBD2 matches 9 bases. The CDR3 has 15 amino acids. Per the germline V gene, CDR1 is SGHRS and CDR2 is YFSETQ. Trimming cost V 4 bases and J 6 bases; bases outside gene matches: 9. This CDR3 is CASSVLAGGRDTQYF. The CDR3 DNA sequence: TGCGCCAGCAGCGTACTAGCGGGCGGGAGGGATACGCAGTATTTT.